This T cell receptor beta chain was sequenced in a study of cytomegalovirus exposure and HLA in healthy donors. Germline CDR1 and CDR2: MNHNS and SASEGT. The CDR3 sequence is 13 residues long. Trimming took off 5 bases at V and 4 bases at J, with 11 bases between the two ends. Use of 60 Vbeta and 13 Jbeta primers characterized the PCR. The assay was immunoSEQ multiplex PCR, and TCRdb's table has in-frame clones only and misses some. The repertoire holds about 200,000 clones, with more than 65% as singletons. This sequence joins TRBV6-1 and TRBJ1-1; D possibly corresponds to TRBD1 (5 bases). The source material was PBMCs. The receptor was derived from a man aged 35 to 55 in good health and CMV-seropositive. DNA of the CDR3: TGTGCCAGCAGTCGGACACAGCTCACTGAAGCTTTCTTT. Its protein product is CASSRTQLTEAFF.